The clone carrying this T cell receptor (beta chain) came up once. These data belong to a study of blood T cell repertoires in COVID-19. At the level of the study: Nucleic acid was either cDNA or gDNA, and it came from T cells, B-cell-depleted T cells, or PBMCs.

In the original analysis: Amplified reference gene primers provided the basis for estimating nucleated cell counts. The data were produced by immunoSEQ multiplex PCR, yet TCRdb's version contains in-frame clones alone and is incomplete. Clonal size and the V and J genes are those of that table, whereas D and trimming came from the DNA. There are about 170,000 clones in the sample; around 92% occur only once, and about 4.8% lies in the top ten. Seattle participants joined during active infection and were tracked over time. V was shortened by 2 bases and J by 7 bases, with 12 bases between the two germline ends. This CDR3 has 13 amino acids. CDR1 and CDR2 from the germline V gene are KGHSH and LQKENI.

The gene calls are TRBV18 and TRBJ2-7; D not resolved. The specimen sequenced was peripheral blood. This sequence originates from a man aged 30-40 years with COVID-19, enrolled during active disease. The CDR3, as DNA: TGTGCCAGCTCACCAGAGGTCCCGCGGGAGCAGTACTTC. It yields the protein CASSPEVPREQYF.